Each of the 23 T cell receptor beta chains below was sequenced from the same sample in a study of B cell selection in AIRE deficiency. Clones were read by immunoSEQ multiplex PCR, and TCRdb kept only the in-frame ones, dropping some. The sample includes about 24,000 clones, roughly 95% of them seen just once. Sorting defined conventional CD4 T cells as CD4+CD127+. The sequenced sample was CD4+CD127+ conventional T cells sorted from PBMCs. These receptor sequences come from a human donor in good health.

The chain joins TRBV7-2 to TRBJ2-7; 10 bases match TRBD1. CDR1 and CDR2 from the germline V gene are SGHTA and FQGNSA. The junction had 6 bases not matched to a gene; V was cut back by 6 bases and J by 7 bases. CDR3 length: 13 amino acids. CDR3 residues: CASSRDRGREQYF. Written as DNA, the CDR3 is TGTGCCAGCAGTCGGGACAGGGGAAGGGAGCAGTACTTC.

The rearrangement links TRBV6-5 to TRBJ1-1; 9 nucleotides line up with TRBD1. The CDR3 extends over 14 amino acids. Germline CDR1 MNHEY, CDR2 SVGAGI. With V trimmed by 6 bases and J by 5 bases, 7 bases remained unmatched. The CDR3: CASSRGQGKTEAFF. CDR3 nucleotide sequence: TGTGCCAGCAGCAGAGGACAGGGGAAAACTGAAGCTTTCTTT.

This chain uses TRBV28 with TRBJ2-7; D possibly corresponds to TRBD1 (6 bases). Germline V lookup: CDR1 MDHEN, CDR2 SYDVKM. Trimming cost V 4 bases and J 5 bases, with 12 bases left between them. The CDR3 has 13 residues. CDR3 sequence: CASSSGQSDEQYF. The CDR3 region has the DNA TGTGCCAGCAGTTCCGGACAGTCGGACGAGCAGTACTTC.

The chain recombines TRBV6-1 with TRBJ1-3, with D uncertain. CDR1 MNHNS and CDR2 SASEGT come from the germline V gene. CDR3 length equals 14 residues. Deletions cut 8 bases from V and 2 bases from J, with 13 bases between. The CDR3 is CASVEVVAGNTIYF. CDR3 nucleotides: TGTGCCAGCGTTGAGGTAGTCGCTGGAAACACCATATATTTT.

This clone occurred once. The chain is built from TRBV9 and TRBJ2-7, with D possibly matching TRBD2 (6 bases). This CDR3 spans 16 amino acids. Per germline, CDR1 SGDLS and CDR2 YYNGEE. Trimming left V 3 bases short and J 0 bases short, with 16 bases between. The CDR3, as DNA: TGTGCCAGCAGCGCAGGGACTTCCAAAAGCTCCTACGAGCAGTACTTC. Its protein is CASSAGTSKSSYEQYF.

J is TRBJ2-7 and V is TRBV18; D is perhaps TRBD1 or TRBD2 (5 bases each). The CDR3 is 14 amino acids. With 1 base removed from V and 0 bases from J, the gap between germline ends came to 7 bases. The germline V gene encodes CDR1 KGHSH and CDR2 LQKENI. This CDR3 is CASSPLGTSYEQYF. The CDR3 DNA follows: TGTGCCAGCTCACCACTGGGGACCTCCTACGAGCAGTACTTC.

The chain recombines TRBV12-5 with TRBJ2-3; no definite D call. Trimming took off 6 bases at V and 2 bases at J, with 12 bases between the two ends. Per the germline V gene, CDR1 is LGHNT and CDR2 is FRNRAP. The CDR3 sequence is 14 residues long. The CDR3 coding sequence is TGTGCTAGTGGCTCTAGTCCGAACACAGATACGCAGTATTTT. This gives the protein CASGSSPNTDTQYF.

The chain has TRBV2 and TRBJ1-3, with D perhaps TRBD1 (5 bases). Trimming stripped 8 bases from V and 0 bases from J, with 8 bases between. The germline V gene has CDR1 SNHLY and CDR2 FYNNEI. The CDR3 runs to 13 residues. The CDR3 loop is CASAGTSGNTIYF. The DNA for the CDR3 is TGTGCCAGCGCCGGGACCTCTGGAAACACCATATATTTT.

This CDR3 reads CASSPQGLGEAEAFF. The CDR3 DNA reads as TGTGCCAGTAGCCCGCAAGGGCTGGGAGAGGCTGAAGCTTTCTTT. The chain combines TRBV19 with TRBJ1-1, with no clear D. Germline V gene sequence: CDR1 LNHDA, CDR2 SQIVND (reference sequence). V was clipped by 6 bases and J by 6 bases, with 20 bases between them. There are 15 residues in the CDR3. Full variable domain (remainder filled in from reference TRBV19 and TRBJ1-1): DGGITQSPKYLFRKEGQNVTLSCEQNLNHDAMYWYRQDPGQGLRLIYYSQIVNDFQKGDIAEGYSVSREKKESFPLTVTSAQKNPTAFYLCASSPQGLGEAEAFFGQGTRLTVV.

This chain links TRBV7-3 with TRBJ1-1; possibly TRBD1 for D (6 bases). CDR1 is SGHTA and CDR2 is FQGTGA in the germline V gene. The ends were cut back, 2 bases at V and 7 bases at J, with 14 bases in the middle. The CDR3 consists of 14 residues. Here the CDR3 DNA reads TGTGCCAGCAGCTTACGGGACACCGATAATGAAGCTTTCTTT. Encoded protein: CASSLRDTDNEAFF.

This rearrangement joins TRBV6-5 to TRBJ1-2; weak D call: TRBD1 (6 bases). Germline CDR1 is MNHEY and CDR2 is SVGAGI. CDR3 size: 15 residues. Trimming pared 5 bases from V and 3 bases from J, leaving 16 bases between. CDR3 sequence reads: CASSRDIQGHYGYTF. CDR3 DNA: TGTGCCAGCAGTCGAGATATACAGGGCCACTATGGCTACACCTTC.

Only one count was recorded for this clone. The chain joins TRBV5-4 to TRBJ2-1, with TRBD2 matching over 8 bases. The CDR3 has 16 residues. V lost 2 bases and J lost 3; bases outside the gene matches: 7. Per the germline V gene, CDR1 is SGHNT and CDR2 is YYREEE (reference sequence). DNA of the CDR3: TGTGCCAGCAGCTTACCCCGGGAGGGCTTCTACAATGAGCAGTTCTTC. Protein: CASSLPREGFYNEQFF.

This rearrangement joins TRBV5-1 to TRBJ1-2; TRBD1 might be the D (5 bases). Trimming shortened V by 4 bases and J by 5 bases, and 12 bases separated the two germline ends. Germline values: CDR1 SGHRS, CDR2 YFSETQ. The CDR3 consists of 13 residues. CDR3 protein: CASSPGPRYGYTF. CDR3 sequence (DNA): TGCGCCAGCAGCCCAGGGCCGAGGTATGGCTACACCTTC.

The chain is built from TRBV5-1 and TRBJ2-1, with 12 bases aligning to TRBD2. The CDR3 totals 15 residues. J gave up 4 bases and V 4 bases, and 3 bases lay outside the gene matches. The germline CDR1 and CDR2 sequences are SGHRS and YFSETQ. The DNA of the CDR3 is TGCGCCAGCAGCCTGACTAGCGGGGGATACAATGAGCAGTTCTTC. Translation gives CASSLTSGGYNEQFF.

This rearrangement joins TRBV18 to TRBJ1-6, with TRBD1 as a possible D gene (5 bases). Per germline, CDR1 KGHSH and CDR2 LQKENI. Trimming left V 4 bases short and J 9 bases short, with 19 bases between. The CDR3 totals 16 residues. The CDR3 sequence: CASSRDAAGFGSPLHF. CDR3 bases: TGTGCCAGCTCACGGGACGCGGCCGGGTTTGGTTCACCCCTCCACTTT.

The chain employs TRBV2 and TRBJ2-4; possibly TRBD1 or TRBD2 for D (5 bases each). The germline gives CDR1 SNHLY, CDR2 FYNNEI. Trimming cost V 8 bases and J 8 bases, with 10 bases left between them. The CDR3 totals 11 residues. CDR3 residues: CASGGGDIQYF. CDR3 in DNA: TGTGCCAGCGGGGGTGGGGACATTCAGTACTTC.

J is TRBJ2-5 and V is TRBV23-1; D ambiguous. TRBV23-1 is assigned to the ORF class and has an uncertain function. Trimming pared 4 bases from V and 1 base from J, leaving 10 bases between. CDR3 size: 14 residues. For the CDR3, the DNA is TGCGCCAGCAGTCCCTCGGAGATCCAAGAGACCCAGTACTTC. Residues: CASSPSEIQETQYF.

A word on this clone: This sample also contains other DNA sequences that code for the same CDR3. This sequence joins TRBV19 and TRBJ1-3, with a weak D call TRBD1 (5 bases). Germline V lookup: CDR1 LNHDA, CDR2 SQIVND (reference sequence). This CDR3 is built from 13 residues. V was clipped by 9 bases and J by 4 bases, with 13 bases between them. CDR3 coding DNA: TGTGCCAGCAGTGAGGGGCTCGGAAACACCATATATTTT. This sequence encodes CASSEGLGNTIYF.

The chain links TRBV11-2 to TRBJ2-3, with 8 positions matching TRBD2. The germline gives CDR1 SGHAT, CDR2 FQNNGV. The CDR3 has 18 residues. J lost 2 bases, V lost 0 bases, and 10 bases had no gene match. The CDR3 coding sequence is TGTGCCAGCAGCTTAGATCGGGGGGTAGCGGGGAACACAGATACGCAGTATTTT. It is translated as CASSLDRGVAGNTDTQYF.

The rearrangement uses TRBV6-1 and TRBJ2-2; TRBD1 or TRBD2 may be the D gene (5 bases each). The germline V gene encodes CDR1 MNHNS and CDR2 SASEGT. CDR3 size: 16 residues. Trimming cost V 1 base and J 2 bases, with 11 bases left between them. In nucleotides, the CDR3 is TGTGCCAGCAGTGAAGGATGGGACCCTAACACCGGGGAGCTGTTTTTT. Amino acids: CASSEGWDPNTGELFF.

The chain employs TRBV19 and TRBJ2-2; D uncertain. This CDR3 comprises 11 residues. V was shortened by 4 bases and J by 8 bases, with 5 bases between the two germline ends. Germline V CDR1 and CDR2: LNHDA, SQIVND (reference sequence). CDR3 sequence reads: CASSNMGELFF. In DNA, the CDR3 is TGTGCCAGTAGTAACATGGGGGAGCTGTTTTTT. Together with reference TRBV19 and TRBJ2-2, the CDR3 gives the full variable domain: DGGITQSPKYLFRKEGQNVTLSCEQNLNHDAMYWYRQDPGQGLRLIYYSQIVNDFQKGDIAEGYSVSREKKESFPLTVTSAQKNPTAFYLCASSNMGELFFGEGSRLTVL.

In nucleotides, the CDR3 is TGTGCCAGCAGCGGGCCAGGCGCAGATACGCAGTATTTT. Residues: CASSGPGADTQYF. The chain is built from TRBV2 and TRBJ2-3; D gene ambiguous. V lost 6 bases and J 4 bases, leaving 11 bases between the germline ends. The CDR3 consists of 13 residues. The germline CDR1 and CDR2 sequences are SNHLY and FYNNEI.

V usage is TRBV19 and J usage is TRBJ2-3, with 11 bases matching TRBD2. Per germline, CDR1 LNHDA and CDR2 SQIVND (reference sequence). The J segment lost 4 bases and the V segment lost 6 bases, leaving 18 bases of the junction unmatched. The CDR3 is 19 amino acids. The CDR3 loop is CASRPKLAGDLLHPDTQYF. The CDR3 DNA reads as TGTGCCAGTAGGCCGAAACTAGCGGGGGACCTCCTCCATCCAGATACGCAGTATTTT.